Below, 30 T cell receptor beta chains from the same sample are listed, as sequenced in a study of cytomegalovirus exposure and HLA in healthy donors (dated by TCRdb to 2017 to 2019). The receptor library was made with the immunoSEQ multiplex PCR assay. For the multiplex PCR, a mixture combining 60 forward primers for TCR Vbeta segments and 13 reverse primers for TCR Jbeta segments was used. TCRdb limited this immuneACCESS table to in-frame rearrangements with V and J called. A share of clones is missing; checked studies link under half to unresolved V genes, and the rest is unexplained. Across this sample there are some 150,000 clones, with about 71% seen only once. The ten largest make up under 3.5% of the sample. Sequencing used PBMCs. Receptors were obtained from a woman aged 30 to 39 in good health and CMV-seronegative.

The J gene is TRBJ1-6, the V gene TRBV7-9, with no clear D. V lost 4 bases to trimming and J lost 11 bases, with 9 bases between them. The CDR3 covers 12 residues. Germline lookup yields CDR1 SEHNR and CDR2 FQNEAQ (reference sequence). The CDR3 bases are TGTGCCAGCAGCTCGGACGGGACACCCCTCCACTTT. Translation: CASSSDGTPLHF.

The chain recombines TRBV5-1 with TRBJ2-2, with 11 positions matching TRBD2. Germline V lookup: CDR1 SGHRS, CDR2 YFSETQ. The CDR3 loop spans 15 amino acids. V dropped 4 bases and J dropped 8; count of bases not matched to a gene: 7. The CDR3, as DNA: TGCGCCAGCAGCCCAGGGACTAGCGGCTCTGGGGAGCTGTTTTTT. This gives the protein CASSPGTSGSGELFF.

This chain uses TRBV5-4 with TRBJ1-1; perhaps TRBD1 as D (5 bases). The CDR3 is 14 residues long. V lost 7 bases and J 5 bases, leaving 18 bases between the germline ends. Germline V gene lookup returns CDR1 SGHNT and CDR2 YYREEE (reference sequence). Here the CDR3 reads CASVLRGGTTEAFF. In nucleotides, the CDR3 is TGTGCCAGCGTCTTGCGGGGAGGGACTACTGAAGCTTTCTTT.

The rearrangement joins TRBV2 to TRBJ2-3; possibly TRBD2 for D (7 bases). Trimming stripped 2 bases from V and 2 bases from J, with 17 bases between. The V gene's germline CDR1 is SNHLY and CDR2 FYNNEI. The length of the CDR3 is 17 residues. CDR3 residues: CASSEHWGREITDTQYF. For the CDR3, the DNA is TGTGCCAGCAGTGAACATTGGGGGCGGGAGATCACAGATACGCAGTATTTT.

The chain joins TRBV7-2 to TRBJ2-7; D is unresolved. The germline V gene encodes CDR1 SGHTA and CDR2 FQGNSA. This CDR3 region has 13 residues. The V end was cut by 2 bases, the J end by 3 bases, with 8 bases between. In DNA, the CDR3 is TGTGCCAGCAGCTTATCTGGCATCTACGAGCAGTACTTC. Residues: CASSLSGIYEQYF.

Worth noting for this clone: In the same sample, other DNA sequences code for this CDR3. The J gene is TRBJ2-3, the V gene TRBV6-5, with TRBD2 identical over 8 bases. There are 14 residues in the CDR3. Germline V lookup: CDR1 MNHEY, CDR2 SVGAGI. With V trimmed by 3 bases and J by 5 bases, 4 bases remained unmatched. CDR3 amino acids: CASSYRRGVDTQYF. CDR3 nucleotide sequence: TGTGCCAGCAGTTATAGGCGGGGGGTAGATACGCAGTATTTT.

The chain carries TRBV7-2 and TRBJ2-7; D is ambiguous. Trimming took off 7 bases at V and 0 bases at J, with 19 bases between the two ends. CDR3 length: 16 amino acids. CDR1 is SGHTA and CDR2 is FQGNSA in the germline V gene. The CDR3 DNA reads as TGTGCCAGCACCCCAAGGAGTTCCACCTCCTCCTACGAGCAGTACTTC. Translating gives CASTPRSSTSSYEQYF.

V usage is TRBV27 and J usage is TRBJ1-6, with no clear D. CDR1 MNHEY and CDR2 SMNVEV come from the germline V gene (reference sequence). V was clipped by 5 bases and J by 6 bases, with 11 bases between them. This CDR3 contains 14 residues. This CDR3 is CASSPSGGNSPLHF. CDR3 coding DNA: TGTGCCAGCAGTCCCTCGGGAGGTAATTCACCCCTCCACTTT.

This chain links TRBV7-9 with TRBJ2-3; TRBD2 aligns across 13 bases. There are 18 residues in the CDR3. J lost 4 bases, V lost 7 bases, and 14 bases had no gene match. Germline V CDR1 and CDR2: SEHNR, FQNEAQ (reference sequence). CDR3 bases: TGTGCCAGCACCTCGTGGTTCACTAGCGGGAGGGCCTCAGATACGCAGTATTTT. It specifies CASTSWFTSGRASDTQYF.

CDR3 DNA: TGTGCCTGGAGTTGGCTAGCTGGTCAGACCCAGTACTTC. This codes for CAWSWLAGQTQYF. The rearrangement uses TRBV30 and TRBJ2-5; D is perhaps TRBD2 (5 bases). The CDR3 length is 13 residues. Germline values: CDR1 GTSNPN, CDR2 SVGIG (reference sequence). Deletions cut 2 bases from V and 6 bases from J, with 13 bases between.

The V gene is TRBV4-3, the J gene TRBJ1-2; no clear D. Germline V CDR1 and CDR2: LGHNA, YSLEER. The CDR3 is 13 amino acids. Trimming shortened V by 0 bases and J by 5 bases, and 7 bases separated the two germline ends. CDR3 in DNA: TGCGCCAGCAGCCAAGACTCTCGTTATGGCTACACCTTC. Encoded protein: CASSQDSRYGYTF.

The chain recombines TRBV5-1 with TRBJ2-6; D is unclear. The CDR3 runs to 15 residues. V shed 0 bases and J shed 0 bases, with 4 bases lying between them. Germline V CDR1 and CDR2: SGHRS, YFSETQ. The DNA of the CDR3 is TGCGCCAGCAGCTTGGACAGCTCTGGGGCCAACGTCCTGACTTTC. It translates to CASSLDSSGANVLTF. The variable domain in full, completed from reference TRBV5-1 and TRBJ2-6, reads KAGVTQTPRYLIKTRGQQVTLSCSPISGHRSVSWYQQTPGQGLQFLFEYFSETQRNKGNFPGRFSGRQFSNSRSEMNVSTLELGDSALYLCASSLDSSGANVLTFGAGSRLTVL.

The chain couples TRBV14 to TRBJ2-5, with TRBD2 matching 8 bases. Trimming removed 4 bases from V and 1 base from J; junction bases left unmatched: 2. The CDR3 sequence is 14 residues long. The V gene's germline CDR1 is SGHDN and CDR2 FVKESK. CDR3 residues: CASSLRGAQETQYF. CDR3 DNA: TGTGCCAGCAGCCTGCGGGGGGCCCAAGAGACCCAGTACTTC.

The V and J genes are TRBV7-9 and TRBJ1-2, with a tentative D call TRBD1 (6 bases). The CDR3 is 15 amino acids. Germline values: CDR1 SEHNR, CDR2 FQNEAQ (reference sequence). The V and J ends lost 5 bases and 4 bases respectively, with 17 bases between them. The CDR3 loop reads CASSPQGGHFYGYTF. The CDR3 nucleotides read TGTGCCAGCAGCCCCCAAGGGGGACACTTCTATGGCTACACCTTC.

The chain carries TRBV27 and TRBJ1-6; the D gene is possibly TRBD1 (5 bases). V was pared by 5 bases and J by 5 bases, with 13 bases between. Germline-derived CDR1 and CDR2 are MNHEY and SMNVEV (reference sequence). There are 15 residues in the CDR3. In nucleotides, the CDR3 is TGTGCCAGCAGTGCCCTGGGGGGGAATAATTCACCCCTCCACTTT. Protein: CASSALGGNNSPLHF.

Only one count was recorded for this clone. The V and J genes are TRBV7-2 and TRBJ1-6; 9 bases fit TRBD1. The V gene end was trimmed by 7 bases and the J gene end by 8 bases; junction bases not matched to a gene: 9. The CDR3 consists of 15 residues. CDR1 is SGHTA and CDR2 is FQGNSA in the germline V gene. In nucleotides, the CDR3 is TGTGCCAGCAACCCCGGGACAGGGAGTTATTCACCCCTCCACTTT. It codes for CASNPGTGSYSPLHF.

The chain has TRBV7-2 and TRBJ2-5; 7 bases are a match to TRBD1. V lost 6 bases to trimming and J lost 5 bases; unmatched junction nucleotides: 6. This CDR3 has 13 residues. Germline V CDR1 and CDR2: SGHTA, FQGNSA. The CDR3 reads CASRLQGWETQYF. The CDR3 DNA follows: TGTGCCAGCAGACTACAGGGGTGGGAGACCCAGTACTTC.

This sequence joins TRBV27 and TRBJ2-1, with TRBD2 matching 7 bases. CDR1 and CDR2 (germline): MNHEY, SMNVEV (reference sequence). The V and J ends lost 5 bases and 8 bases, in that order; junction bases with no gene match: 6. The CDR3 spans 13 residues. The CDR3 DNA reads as TGTGCCAGCAGTCTCGGGACTATATATGAGCAGTTCTTC. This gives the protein CASSLGTIYEQFF.

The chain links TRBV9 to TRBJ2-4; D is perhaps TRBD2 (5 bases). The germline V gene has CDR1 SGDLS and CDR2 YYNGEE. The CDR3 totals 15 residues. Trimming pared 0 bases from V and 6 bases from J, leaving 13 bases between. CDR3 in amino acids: CASSVGTSRGNIQYF. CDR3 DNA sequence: TGTGCCAGCAGCGTAGGGACGTCTCGGGGAAACATTCAGTACTTC.

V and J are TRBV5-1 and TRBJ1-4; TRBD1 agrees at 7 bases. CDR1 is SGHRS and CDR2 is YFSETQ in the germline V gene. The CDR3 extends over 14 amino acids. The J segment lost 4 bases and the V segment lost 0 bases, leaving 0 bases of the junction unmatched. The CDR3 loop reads CASSLGQGNEKLFF. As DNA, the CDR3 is TGCGCCAGCAGCTTGGGACAGGGTAATGAAAAACTGTTTTTT.

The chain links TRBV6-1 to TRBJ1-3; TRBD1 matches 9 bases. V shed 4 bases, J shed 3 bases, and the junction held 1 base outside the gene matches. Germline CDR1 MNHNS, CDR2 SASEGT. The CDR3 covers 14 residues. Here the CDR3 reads CASSGTGDGNTIYF. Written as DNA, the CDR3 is TGTGCCAGCAGTGGGACAGGGGATGGAAACACCATATATTTT.

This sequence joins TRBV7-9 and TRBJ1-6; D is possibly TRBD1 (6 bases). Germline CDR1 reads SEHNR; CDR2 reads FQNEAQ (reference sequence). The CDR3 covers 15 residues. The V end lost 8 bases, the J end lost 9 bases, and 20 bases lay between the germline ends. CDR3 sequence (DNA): TGTGCCAGCTCAAGAGGGGGGGGAGATGTTTCACCCCTCCACTTT. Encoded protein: CASSRGGGDVSPLHF.

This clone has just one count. The CDR3 reads CASSVFIGTGTDTQYF. The CDR3 DNA follows: TGTGCCAGCAGCGTCTTTATTGGGACAGGCACAGATACGCAGTATTTT. The chain couples TRBV9 to TRBJ2-3, with TRBD1 matching 7 bases. The CDR3 totals 16 residues. Germline loops: CDR1 SGDLS, CDR2 YYNGEE. V trimming: 2 bases; J trimming: 1 base; junction bases outside the gene matches: 7. Based on the CDR3 plus reference TRBV9 and TRBJ2-3, the full variable domain is DSGVTQTPKHLITATGQRVTLRCSPRSGDLSVYWYQQSLDQGLQFLIQYYNGEERAKGNILERFSAQQFPDLHSELNLSSLELGDSALYFCASSVFIGTGTDTQYFGPGTRLTVL.

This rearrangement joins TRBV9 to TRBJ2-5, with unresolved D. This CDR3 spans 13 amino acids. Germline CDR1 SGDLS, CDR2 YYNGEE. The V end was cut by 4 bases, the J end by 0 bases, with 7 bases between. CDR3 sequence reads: CASSNQYQETQYF. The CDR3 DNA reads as TGTGCCAGCAGCAATCAGTACCAAGAGACCCAGTACTTC.

The CDR3 DNA follows: TGCAGCGTTGACAGGGTGGGCGGCTACGAGCAGTACTTC. This encodes CSVDRVGGYEQYF. V and J are TRBV29-1 and TRBJ2-7, with TRBD1 as a possible D gene (5 bases). Germline CDR1 and CDR2: SQVTM and ANQGSEA. V was pared by 3 bases and J by 3 bases, with 12 bases between. CDR3 length: 13 amino acids.

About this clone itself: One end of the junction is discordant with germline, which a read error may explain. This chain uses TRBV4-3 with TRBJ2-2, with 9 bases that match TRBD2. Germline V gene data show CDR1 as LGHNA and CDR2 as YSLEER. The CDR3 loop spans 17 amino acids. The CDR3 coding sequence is TGCGCCAGCAGCGAAGAGAGAGCGGGAGGTGGCACCGGGGAGCTGTTTTTT. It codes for CASSEERAGGGTGELFF.

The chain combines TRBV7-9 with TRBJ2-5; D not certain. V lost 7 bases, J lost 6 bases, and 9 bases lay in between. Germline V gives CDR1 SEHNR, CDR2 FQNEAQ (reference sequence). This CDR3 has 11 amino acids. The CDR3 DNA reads TGTGCCAGCATCAGTCGCAAGACCCAGTACTTC. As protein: CASISRKTQYF. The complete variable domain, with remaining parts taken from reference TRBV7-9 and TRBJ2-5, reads DTGVSQNPRHKITKRGQNVTFRCDPISEHNRLYWYRQTLGQGPEFLTYFQNEAQLEKSRLLSDRFSAERPKGSFSTLEIQRTEQGDSAMYLCASISRKTQYFGPGTRLLVL.

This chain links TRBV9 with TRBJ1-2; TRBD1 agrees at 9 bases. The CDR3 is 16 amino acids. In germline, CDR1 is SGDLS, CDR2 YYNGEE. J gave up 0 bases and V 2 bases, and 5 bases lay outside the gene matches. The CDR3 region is CASSVGTGLANYGYTF. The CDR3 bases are TGTGCCAGCAGCGTGGGGACAGGGTTAGCTAACTATGGCTACACCTTC.

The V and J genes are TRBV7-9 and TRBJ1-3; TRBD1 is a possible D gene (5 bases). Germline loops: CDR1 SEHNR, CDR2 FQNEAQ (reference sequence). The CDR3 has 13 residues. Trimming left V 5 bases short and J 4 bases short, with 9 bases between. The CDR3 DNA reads TGTGCCAGCAGCATGGACAACGGAAACACCATATATTTT. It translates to CASSMDNGNTIYF.

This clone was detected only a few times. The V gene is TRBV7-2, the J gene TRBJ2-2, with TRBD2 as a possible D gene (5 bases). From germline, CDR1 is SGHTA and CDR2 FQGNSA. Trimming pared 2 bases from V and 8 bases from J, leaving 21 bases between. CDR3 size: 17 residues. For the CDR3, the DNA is TGTGCCAGCAGCTTACCCTCTTCCGGGGAACAAGATGGGGAGCTGTTTTTT. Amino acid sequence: CASSLPSSGEQDGELFF.